This T cell receptor (beta chain) was captured by sequencing in a study of beta chain features in type 1 diabetes. This clone was seen a handful of times. As every portion of the isolated RNA was reverse transcribed, the sequencing read expressed TCRB transcripts. The table came from immunoSEQ multiplex PCR; TCRdb's copy has only in-frame clones and leaves some out. Counted here are around 500,000 clones, approximately 30% occurring once; the ten biggest clones make up more than 0.055%. V lost 0 bases and J lost 5, with 7 bases in between. The CDR3 runs 14 residues. Germline CDR1 and CDR2: SGHTA and FQGNSA.

The V gene is TRBV7-2, the J gene TRBJ2-2; the D gene could be TRBD1 or TRBD2 (5 bases each). This receptor was obtained from a man between 18 and 35 years old in good health. The material sequenced was naive CD4+ T cells from blood. The CDR3 sequence: CASSLAGRTGELFF. CDR3 bases: TGTGCCAGCAGCTTAGCGGGACGGACCGGGGAGCTGTTTTTT. The complete variable domain, with remaining parts taken from reference TRBV7-2 and TRBJ2-2, reads GAGVSQSPSNKVTEKGKDVELRCDPISGHTALYWYRQSLGQGLEFLIYFQGNSAPDKSGLPSDRFSAERTGGSVSTLTIQRTQQEDSAVYLCASSLAGRTGELFFGEGSRLTVL.